The 15 T cell receptor beta chains below were found in one sample sequenced in a study of OX40 agonist ivuxolimab in advanced cancers. Here immunoSEQ multiplex PCR was the method, and the copy in TCRdb shows in-frame clones only, minus some. The profile covers fewer than 65,000 clones, with approximately 80% appearing a single time and more than 3% taken by the ten largest. Material: CD4+ or CD8+ T cells sorted from blood, obtained in a trial of the OX40 agonist ivuxolimab. The origin of the receptors is an adult with an advanced solid tumor such as melanoma, head and neck, liver or kidney cancer.

The chain recombines TRBV7-2 with TRBJ2-1; 7 bases are a match to TRBD2. V shed 1 base and J 13 bases; nucleotides not matched to a gene: 7. The length of the CDR3 is 13 residues. The germline CDR1 and CDR2 sequences are SGHTA and FQGNSA. In nucleotides, the CDR3 is TGTGCCAGCAGCTTAGACGGGAGGCAGGGACAGTTCTTC. This gives the protein CASSLDGRQGQFF. The complete variable domain, with remaining parts taken from reference TRBV7-2 and TRBJ2-1, reads GAGVSQSPSNKVTEKGKDVELRCDPISGHTALYWYRQSLGQGLEFLIYFQGNSAPDKSGLPSDRFSAERTGGSVSTLTIQRTQQEDSAVYLCASSLDGRQGQFFGPGTRLTVL.

The V and J genes are TRBV9 and TRBJ2-1, with D perhaps matching TRBD2 (6 bases). Per the germline V gene, CDR1 is SGDLS and CDR2 is YYNGEE. This CDR3 is built from 15 residues. V was trimmed by 3 bases and J by 6 bases, leaving 16 bases between them. This CDR3 is CASSEVGVGGNEQFF. The CDR3 DNA is TGTGCCAGCAGCGAAGTGGGTGTGGGGGGCAATGAGCAGTTCTTC.

V is TRBV10-3 and J is TRBJ1-1, with D uncertain. Looked up from germline, CDR1 is ENHRY and CDR2 is SYGVKD. The CDR3 runs to 14 residues. Trimming shortened V by 5 bases and J by 3 bases, and 13 bases separated the two germline ends. CDR3 DNA: TGTGCCATCAGTAACCGTCAGGACTACACTGAAGCTTTCTTT. This sequence encodes CAISNRQDYTEAFF.

This clone appeared a few times. The chain uses TRBV4-1 and TRBJ1-1, with a tentative D call TRBD1 (6 bases). This CDR3 region has 16 residues. The germline V gene has CDR1 MGHRA and CDR2 YSYEKL. The V end was cut by 4 bases, the J end by 7 bases, with 22 bases between. CDR3 sequence (DNA): TGCGCCAGCAGCCCACAGGGAAGGATGGGGATCAGTGAAGCTTTCTTT. Its translation is CASSPQGRMGISEAFF.

This clone was counted a single time. The rearrangement joins TRBV6-6 to TRBJ1-2; 8 bases agree with TRBD1. CDR1 and CDR2 (germline): MNHNY, SVGAGI (reference sequence). There are 12 residues in the CDR3. V was clipped by 8 bases and J by 7 bases; unmatched bases: 6. The CDR3 coding sequence is TGTGCCAGCGTGGGACAGGTCAGTGGCTACACCTTC. This sequence encodes CASVGQVSGYTF.

The chain couples TRBV6-6 to TRBJ1-5; no definite D call. Germline values: CDR1 MNHNY, CDR2 SVGAGI (reference sequence). This CDR3 has 14 residues. The V end was cut by 0 bases, the J end by 4 bases, with 7 bases between. The CDR3 loop is CASSYSMGNQPQHF. The CDR3 bases are TGTGCCAGCAGTTACTCGATGGGTAATCAGCCCCAGCATTTT.

The V call is TRBV7-1, the J call TRBJ1-2, with D hard to call. TRBV7-1 is labeled an ORF, and its function is uncertain. Trimming removed 4 bases at V and 4 bases at J, with 10 bases between. The CDR3 is 13 residues long. CDR3 residues: CASSLEQSYGYTF. CDR3 bases: TGTGCCAGCAGCTTAGAACAGAGCTATGGCTACACCTTC.

This clone was recorded only once. V and J are TRBV29-1 and TRBJ1-5; maybe TRBD1 (5 bases). Germline values: CDR1 SQVTM, CDR2 ANQGSEA. Trimming cost V 7 bases and J 5 bases, with 18 bases left between them. This CDR3 contains 14 residues. The CDR3 spells CSAEGPGLDQPQHF. CDR3 DNA: TGCAGCGCCGAGGGGCCCGGGCTCGATCAGCCCCAGCATTTT.

V is TRBV7-2 and J is TRBJ1-3; D possibly corresponds to TRBD1 (6 bases). The CDR3 loop spans 16 amino acids. Germline CDR1 is SGHTA and CDR2 is FQGNSA. Trimming took off 3 bases at V and 3 bases at J, with 15 bases between the two ends. CDR3 protein: CASSLGQGIGGNTIYF. CDR3 nucleotides: TGTGCCAGCAGCTTGGGTCAGGGGATCGGTGGAAACACCATATATTTT. Full variable domain (outside the CDR3, taken from reference TRBV7-2 and TRBJ1-3): GAGVSQSPSNKVTEKGKDVELRCDPISGHTALYWYRQSLGQGLEFLIYFQGNSAPDKSGLPSDRFSAERTGGSVSTLTIQRTQQEDSAVYLCASSLGQGIGGNTIYFGEGSWLTVV.

The V call is TRBV19, the J call TRBJ1-5; a weak D match, TRBD1 (5 bases). The CDR3 totals 18 residues. Germline V gene data show CDR1 as LNHDA and CDR2 as SQIVND (reference sequence). The V and J ends lost 6 bases and 2 bases respectively, with 23 bases between them. The CDR3 DNA reads TGTGCCAGTAGGCCCCCCTCCGCAGGGCGGTGGGGCAATCAGCCCCAGCATTTT. The encoded protein is CASRPPSAGRWGNQPQHF.

The chain couples TRBV7-2 to TRBJ2-5; the D gene is possibly TRBD2 (7 bases). CDR1 SGHTA and CDR2 FQGNSA come from the germline V gene. The CDR3 length is 15 residues. With 4 bases removed from V and 1 base from J, the gap between germline ends came to 13 bases. CDR3 sequence reads: CASSYGGGPQETQYF. The CDR3 region has the DNA TGTGCCAGCAGCTATGGGGGGGGGCCCCAAGAGACCCAGTACTTC.

The chain couples TRBV21-1 to TRBJ2-3; no check of the table's D call, TRBD1, against the DNA was made. TRBV21-1 counts as a pseudogene. The CDR3 is 16 residues long. The CDR3 nucleotides read TGTGCCAGCGTCGCTACCCGGACAGGGCTGACAGATACGCAGTATTTT. It codes for CASVATRTGLTDTQYF.

The gene calls are TRBV2 and TRBJ2-7; tentatively, D is TRBD2 (6 bases). There are 14 residues in the CDR3. The V and J ends lost 7 bases and 0 bases respectively, with 13 bases between them. Germline V gene sequence: CDR1 SNHLY, CDR2 FYNNEI. The CDR3 DNA sequence: TGTGCCAGCACCACCGGGACTCACTCCTACGAGCAGTACTTC. Translation: CASTTGTHSYEQYF.

This clone was detected many times. This chain joins TRBV7-2 and TRBJ1-3; no firm D call. The V end was cut by 6 bases, the J end by 0 bases, with 12 bases between. The CDR3 covers 15 residues. Per the germline V gene, CDR1 is SGHTA and CDR2 is FQGNSA. The CDR3 spells CASRGQTASGNTIYF. The CDR3 DNA sequence: TGTGCCAGCAGGGGCCAGACCGCCTCTGGAAACACCATATATTTT.

The chain is built from TRBV7-2 and TRBJ1-1; the D is unclear. Trimming stripped 5 bases from V and 4 bases from J, with 11 bases between. There are 13 residues in the CDR3. Germline V lookup: CDR1 SGHTA, CDR2 FQGNSA. This chain's CDR3 is CASSARLVTEAFF. CDR3 in DNA: TGTGCCAGCAGCGCCCGACTTGTCACTGAAGCTTTCTTT.